One and the same sample provided the 32 T cell receptor beta chains below, sequenced in a study of T cell responses to AZD1222 COVID-19 vaccine (dated by TCRdb to the early 2020s). This sample's time point label indicates: about 28 days (+/-7) after the second vaccine dose. Library prep was done by the immunoSEQ multiplex PCR assay. What TCRdb holds here is the immuneACCESS table cut down to in-frame rearrangements. Part of the clones is not present; checked against another copy, under half of the missing clones reflect an unresolved V gene, and the others are unexplained. A total of roughly 33,000 clones appear in this sample, about four fifths of them only once. In total, the top ten clones hold approximately 4.8% of the sample. Sequenced material: peripheral blood, taken 28 days after the second AZD1222 dose. The receptors come from an adult who received the AZD1222 COVID-19 vaccine.

This clone occurred a few times. The chain carries TRBV25-1 and TRBJ1-1; 10 nucleotides line up with TRBD1. The CDR3 has 14 residues. After removal of 4 bases from V and 8 bases from J, the junction contained 7 bases not matched to a gene. Germline V CDR1 and CDR2: MGHDK, SYGVNS. The CDR3 DNA reads as TGTGCCAGCAGTGGCGGGACAGGGGCTTTAGAAGCTTTCTTT. It yields the protein CASSGGTGALEAFF.

A single count supports this clone. The chain is built from TRBV11-3 and TRBJ1-1, with 7 nucleotides matching TRBD1. This CDR3 has 16 amino acids. V was pared by 5 bases and J by 0 bases, with 9 bases of the junction left unmatched. CDR1 and CDR2 from the germline V gene are SGHNT and YENEEA. The CDR3 DNA follows: TGTGCCAGCAGCACCCGACAGGGATCGATGAACACTGAAGCTTTCTTT. This codes for CASSTRQGSMNTEAFF.

J is TRBJ1-2 and V is TRBV2, with D perhaps matching TRBD1 (6 bases). The V end lost 7 bases, the J end lost 14 bases, and 20 bases lay between the germline ends. Germline assignment: CDR1 SNHLY and CDR2 FYNNEI. This CDR3 spans 12 amino acids. CDR3 loop: CASTQLQGDATF. CDR3 DNA sequence: TGTGCCAGCACCCAACTACAGGGAGACGCGACCTTC.

The chain couples TRBV7-3 to TRBJ1-2; maybe TRBD1 (5 bases). The V end was cut by 5 bases, the J end by 2 bases, with 15 bases between. This CDR3 spans 15 amino acids. From germline, CDR1 is SGHTA and CDR2 FQGTGA. CDR3: CASSPTGGLNYGYTF. CDR3 sequence (DNA): TGTGCCAGCAGCCCGACGGGGGGTTTGAACTATGGCTACACCTTC.

This chain uses TRBV25-1 with TRBJ2-2; perhaps TRBD2 as D (7 bases). Trimming took 5 bases from V and 7 from J, leaving 14 bases between them. The CDR3 consists of 14 residues. Per the germline V gene, CDR1 is MGHDK and CDR2 is SYGVNS. CDR3 sequence (DNA): TGTGCCAGCAGTCCTTGGGGGGGGCGCGGGGAGCTGTTTTTT. It is translated as CASSPWGGRGELFF.

This clone counts as medium-sized. J is TRBJ2-7 and V is TRBV18; D tentatively fits TRBD1 or TRBD2 (5 bases each). CDR3 size: 16 residues. The V gene's germline CDR1 is KGHSH and CDR2 LQKENI. V gave up 1 base and J gave up 3 bases, with 16 bases separating them. In nucleotides, the CDR3 is TGTGCCAGCTCACCACGGAGGTTATGGGGCTTCTACGAGCAGTACTTC. Its translation: CASSPRRLWGFYEQYF.

This clone was counted only a few times. The V and J genes are TRBV15 and TRBJ1-1; the D is unclear. The CDR3 length is 16 residues. The V and J ends lost 0 bases and 0 bases respectively, with 11 bases between them. Germline CDR1 reads LNHNV; CDR2 reads YYDKDF (reference sequence). CDR3 sequence reads: CATSRDQGRMNTEAFF. CDR3 nucleotide sequence: TGTGCCACCAGCAGAGATCAAGGCAGGATGAACACTGAAGCTTTCTTT.

This clone has just a few counts. The chain employs TRBV28 and TRBJ2-7; 8 bases fit TRBD1. Germline CDR1 MDHEN, CDR2 SYDVKM. The CDR3 is 17 amino acids. J was trimmed by 0 bases and V by 6 bases; bases with no gene match: 13. The CDR3 is CASSSPARTGSSYEQYF. The CDR3 nucleotides are TGTGCCAGCAGCTCACCCGCCAGGACAGGGAGCTCCTACGAGCAGTACTTC. The full variable domain, rest sourced from reference TRBV28 and TRBJ2-7, is DVKVTQSSRYLVKRTGEKVFLECVQDMDHENMFWYRQDPGLGLRLIYFSYDVKMKEKGDIPEGYSVSREKKERFSLILESASTNQTSMYLCASSSPARTGSSYEQYFGPGTRLTVT.

The chain couples TRBV19 to TRBJ1-3, with 7 positions matching TRBD1. With 7 bases clipped from V and 4 bases from J, the junction kept 10 bases outside the gene matches. Germline V lookup: CDR1 LNHDA, CDR2 SQIVND (reference sequence). This CDR3 is built from 15 residues. The CDR3 bases are TGTGCCAGTACCAACCAGGGGGTCGCGGGAAACACCATATATTTT. Encoded protein: CASTNQGVAGNTIYF.

This clone was observed a handful of times. The genes are TRBV19 and TRBJ2-2; TRBD2 matches at 7 bases. The length of the CDR3 is 18 residues. The germline gives CDR1 LNHDA, CDR2 SQIVND (reference sequence). The trim removed 7 bases at V and 0 bases at J, leaving 14 bases unmatched. The CDR3 DNA follows: TGTGCCAGTATCTCTTCGGCTCGGGGGGTGTCGAACACCGGGGAGCTGTTTTTT. Amino acid sequence: CASISSARGVSNTGELFF.

The count of this clone is one. The rearrangement links TRBV14 to TRBJ1-2; TRBD1 might be the D (5 bases). The CDR3 runs 17 residues. The germline V gene encodes CDR1 SGHDN and CDR2 FVKESK. V gave up 1 base and J gave up 2 bases, with 17 bases separating them. CDR3 nucleotide sequence: TGTGCCAGCAGCCAAGTAGGGCAGGGTAGGGTGAACTATGGCTACACCTTC. This codes for CASSQVGQGRVNYGYTF.

The gene calls are TRBV7-2 and TRBJ1-3, with D perhaps matching TRBD1 (5 bases). Trimming stripped 2 bases from V and 4 bases from J, with 6 bases between. This CDR3 is 13 amino acids long. The V gene's germline CDR1 is SGHTA and CDR2 FQGNSA. The CDR3 region is CASSLQGGNTIYF. In DNA, the CDR3 is TGTGCCAGCAGCTTACAGGGAGGAAACACCATATATTTT. The whole variable domain, remainder taken from reference TRBV7-2 and TRBJ1-3, is GAGVSQSPSNKVTEKGKDVELRCDPISGHTALYWYRQSLGQGLEFLIYFQGNSAPDKSGLPSDRFSAERTGGSVSTLTIQRTQQEDSAVYLCASSLQGGNTIYFGEGSWLTVV.

This chain links TRBV19 with TRBJ2-1; 13 bases align to TRBD2. V was clipped by 4 bases and J by 6 bases; unmatched bases: 9. This CDR3 region has 17 residues. CDR1 is LNHDA, CDR2 SQIVND, per germline (reference sequence). CDR3: CASSTITSGGALNEQFF. In DNA, the CDR3 is TGTGCCAGTAGTACAATAACTAGCGGGGGGGCCCTCAATGAGCAGTTCTTC.

This clone was seen more than once but under ten times. The rearrangement joins TRBV7-9 to TRBJ2-1, with a possible D match to TRBD2 (5 bases). Germline values: CDR1 SEHNR, CDR2 FQNEAQ (reference sequence). The V end was cut by 5 bases, the J end by 4 bases, with 15 bases between. This CDR3 region has 15 residues. As DNA, the CDR3 is TGTGCCAGCAGCGCGGGTCGGGCAGCATACAATGAGCAGTTCTTC. Its protein product is CASSAGRAAYNEQFF.

The V call is TRBV7-9, the J call TRBJ1-4; a weak D match, TRBD1 (5 bases). Germline-derived CDR1 and CDR2 are SEHNR and FQNEAQ (reference sequence). The ends were cut back, 5 bases at V and 8 bases at J, with 15 bases in the middle. This CDR3 is built from 14 residues. CDR3 nucleotide sequence: TGTGCCAGCAGCCCTCTCGGGGGAGGCGAAAAACTGTTTTTT. The encoded protein is CASSPLGGGEKLFF.

The CDR3 bases are TGTGCCAGCGGCGAGGGACAGGGGTACACTGAAGCTTTCTTT. It encodes CASGEGQGYTEAFF. The rearrangement uses TRBV2 and TRBJ1-1; 10 bases agree with TRBD1. The germline V gene encodes CDR1 SNHLY and CDR2 FYNNEI. The CDR3 loop spans 14 amino acids. J was trimmed by 3 bases and V by 8 bases; bases with no gene match: 6.

This clone has only a few counts. The chain links TRBV29-1 to TRBJ1-2; no clear D gene. CDR1 is SQVTM, CDR2 ANQGSEA, per germline. This CDR3 has 14 amino acids. Trimming pared 1 base from V and 6 bases from J, leaving 15 bases between. CDR3 bases: TGCAGCGTTGAAGTTGGTAACATAGGGAATGGCTACACCTTC. Translation gives CSVEVGNIGNGYTF.

The chain is built from TRBV5-1 and TRBJ1-2; 8 bases map to TRBD1. The CDR3 runs 14 residues. Per germline, CDR1 SGHRS and CDR2 YFSETQ. V trimming: 3 bases; J trimming: 4 bases; junction bases outside the gene matches: 5. This CDR3 is CASSWGQDPYGYTF. CDR3 DNA sequence: TGCGCCAGCAGCTGGGGACAGGATCCCTATGGCTACACCTTC.

The rearrangement uses TRBV7-3 and TRBJ1-2, with D possibly being TRBD1 (6 bases). Trimming shortened V by 5 bases and J by 2 bases, and 12 bases separated the two germline ends. Germline V lookup: CDR1 SGHTA, CDR2 FQGTGA. The CDR3 runs 14 residues. DNA for the CDR3: TGTGCCAGCAGCCCGGGGGCGGAAAACTATGGCTACACCTTC. This sequence encodes CASSPGAENYGYTF.

This clone was detected once. The rearrangement joins TRBV18 to TRBJ1-2; D possibly corresponds to TRBD1 (5 bases). The CDR3 covers 14 residues. Trimming stripped 3 bases from V and 8 bases from J, with 16 bases between. Per germline, CDR1 KGHSH and CDR2 LQKENI. The CDR3 protein is CASSPIDSSYGYTF. DNA of the CDR3: TGTGCCAGCTCACCCATTGACAGCAGTTACGGCTACACCTTC.

The V call is TRBV3-1 (or the pseudogene TRBV3-2), the J call TRBJ1-3, with 8 bases lining up with TRBD1. The ends lost 3 bases at V and 0 bases at J; junction bases unmatched: 4. Germline CDR1 reads LGHDT; CDR2 reads YNNKEL (reference sequence). The CDR3 consists of 16 residues. This CDR3 reads CASSHSGGSSGNTIYF. The CDR3, as DNA: TGTGCCAGCAGCCATTCAGGGGGCTCCTCTGGAAACACCATATATTTT.

The CDR3 sequence: CASSRLVRGRLAGGSETQYF. The CDR3 DNA reads as TGTGCCAGCAGCCGGTTGGTACGCGGACGACTAGCGGGGGGGTCGGAGACCCAGTACTTC. The chain has TRBV7-6 and TRBJ2-5; 14 nucleotides align to TRBD2. CDR3 length equals 20 residues. Germline V CDR1 and CDR2: SGHVS, FNYEAQ. With 5 bases clipped from V and 5 bases from J, the junction kept 19 bases outside the gene matches.

The chain uses TRBV18 and TRBJ1-1, with TRBD1 as a possible D gene (6 bases). Germline V gene sequence: CDR1 KGHSH, CDR2 LQKENI. V lost 2 bases and J 1 base, leaving 11 bases between the germline ends. This CDR3 comprises 15 residues. DNA of the CDR3: TGTGCCAGCTCACCAGCAGGGGTCCCGAACACTGAAGCTTTCTTT. It yields the protein CASSPAGVPNTEAFF.

J is TRBJ1-5 and V is TRBV7-2; D is unclear. CDR3 length: 16 residues. The V end lost 5 bases, the J end lost 1 base, and 15 bases lay between the germline ends. The germline V gene has CDR1 SGHTA and CDR2 FQGNSA. DNA for the CDR3: TGTGCCAGCAGCCCCCAAGGCCGCTACAGCAATCAGCCCCAGCATTTT. The encoded protein is CASSPQGRYSNQPQHF.

This clone came up a few times. The chain carries TRBV6-5 and TRBJ1-5; 10 positions match TRBD1. Germline loops: CDR1 MNHEY, CDR2 SVGAGI. The CDR3 loop spans 15 amino acids. Losses at the gene ends were 4 bases for V and 6 bases for J; bases not matched to a gene: 6. CDR3 protein: CASSSAGTGVQPQHF. The CDR3 DNA follows: TGTGCCAGCAGTTCCGCCGGGACAGGGGTTCAGCCCCAGCATTTT.

V is TRBV18 and J is TRBJ1-2, with 8 bases aligning to TRBD1. This CDR3 is built from 13 residues. Germline V lookup: CDR1 KGHSH, CDR2 LQKENI. The V and J ends lost 4 bases and 4 bases, in that order; junction bases with no gene match: 2. CDR3 DNA sequence: TGTGCCAGCTCACGCGGACAGGGCTATGGCTACACCTTC. Its translation is CASSRGQGYGYTF.

The V call is TRBV5-1, the J call TRBJ2-3; TRBD2 might be the D (5 bases). The CDR3 covers 15 residues. The germline V and J ends were trimmed by 0 bases and 4 bases, with 12 bases remaining between them. Germline assignment: CDR1 SGHRS and CDR2 YFSETQ. The CDR3 DNA follows: TGCGCCAGCAGCTTGGTCCTAGCAGAGGCAGATACGCAGTATTTT. Its translation is CASSLVLAEADTQYF.

This clone was seen more than once but under ten times. The chain joins TRBV9 to TRBJ2-7; 12 bases fit TRBD2. Germline lookup yields CDR1 SGDLS and CDR2 YYNGEE. The V and J ends lost 0 bases and 0 bases, in that order; junction bases with no gene match: 1. This CDR3 has 16 amino acids. The DNA of the CDR3 is TGTGCCAGCAGCGTAGGACTAGCGGGGGACTCCTACGAGCAGTACTTC. Translation: CASSVGLAGDSYEQYF.

The chain carries TRBV27 and TRBJ2-3; 10 bases map to TRBD2. The V gene end was trimmed by 7 bases and the J gene end by 0 bases; junction bases not matched to a gene: 7. CDR1 and CDR2 from the germline V gene are MNHEY and SMNVEV (reference sequence). The CDR3 totals 16 residues. CDR3 amino acids: CASKGAGGFSTDTQYF. DNA for the CDR3: TGTGCCAGCAAGGGAGCGGGAGGGTTTAGCACAGATACGCAGTATTTT.

The rearrangement joins TRBV6-4 to TRBJ2-3; D is unresolved. Germline CDR1 is MRHNA and CDR2 is SNTAGT. Trimming cost V 4 bases and J 0 bases, with 8 bases left between them. The CDR3 contains 14 residues. The CDR3 bases are TGTGCCAGCAGTGTTTCGACTAGCACAGATACGCAGTATTTT. It codes for CASSVSTSTDTQYF.

V is TRBV14 and J is TRBJ2-2; 9 bases agree with TRBD1. The V gene end was trimmed by 4 bases and the J gene end by 6 bases; junction bases not matched to a gene: 6. Germline assignment: CDR1 SGHDN and CDR2 FVKESK. This CDR3 comprises 15 residues. The CDR3 loop reads CASSRGTGSAGELFF. CDR3 nucleotides: TGTGCCAGCAGCCGGGGGACAGGGTCCGCCGGGGAGCTGTTTTTT.

The chain uses TRBV12-3 or TRBV12-4 and TRBJ1-5; D remains unclear. The CDR3 contains 12 residues. V was pared by 3 bases and J by 7 bases, with 7 bases between. For the CDR3, the DNA is TGTGCCAGCAGTTTTCTGACGCAGCCCCAGCATTTT. It translates to CASSFLTQPQHF.